This T cell receptor (beta chain) was observed in a study of read filtering for tumor transcriptome and immune sequencing. Turning to the study itself: Per sample, TCR-region reads ranged about 3.5 to 11 million by IR-seq, roughly 80 to 1273 by RNA-seq.

Trimming left V 4 bases short and J 2 bases short, with 10 bases between. CDR1 is SGHTA, CDR2 FQGNSA, per germline. CDR3 length equals 14 residues. The library was built from about 0.4 ug RNA with molecular barcoded adaptors for alpha/delta and beta/gamma chains. TCRdb re-called the reads with MiXCR, one entry per CDR3 protein. The repertoire holds over 45,000 distinct CDR3 sequences, around 20% seen once, with about 15% in the top ten. Whole-study results and caveats: Correlation between methods rose after single-read clonotypes were removed. This fraction held mixed bone marrow immune cells after CD138-negative sorting.

This clonotype was seen at least ten times. The antigen is not known. Bone marrow was sampled from every patient at the time of active disease. The clonotype was recovered from a donor at least 40 years old with multiple myeloma. The V gene is TRBV7-2, the J gene TRBJ2-3; no reliable D call. Material: a population of CD138-negative cells sorted from bone marrow. CDR3 in amino acids: CASSSYLATDTQYF. The DNA of the CDR3 is TGTGCCAGCAGCTCGTACCTTGCCACAGATACGCAGTATTTT.